The present T cell receptor beta chain was sequenced within a study of T-cell memory formation after mild COVID-19 (dated by TCRdb to the early 2020s). For context, the study as a whole: TCR sequence clusters from the two donors were largely donor specific. In a couple of donors, T-cell clones that expanded and contracted after mild COVID-19 were tracked by sequencing TCRalpha and TCRbeta repertoires over time. Two young, previously healthy adult volunteers made up the cohort, one male and one female.

The CDR3 contains 12 residues, cysteine and phenylalanine counted. Of all the DNA, just the CDR3 is kept, 36 bases in frame from base 1. CDR1 and CDR2 are drawn from the germline V gene: KGHDR, SFDVKD. Between the V and J ends, shortened by 5 bases and 2 bases respectively, the junction contains 5 bases. On this clonotype: This clone's antigen is unknown. No base quality values were provided; no much bigger clone lies one nucleotide off.

Ficoll-Paque density gradient centrifugation was the method used to isolate PBMCs. TCRdb lists the instrument as Illumina NovaSeq 6000. TCRalpha and TCRbeta cDNA libraries were built by 5'RACE with constant-segment primers, adding sample barcodes and unique molecular identifiers. Trizol reagent was used to extract RNA from every sample. Library amplification was performed in two PCR steps, and a second sample barcode and Illumina TruSeq adapters were introduced in the second step. The libraries were sequenced on an Illumina NovaSeq using 2 x 150 bp paired-end reads. As for the original processing: Reads were demultiplexed and collapsed into UMI-guided consensus sequences with migec v1.2.7. Using mixcr v2.1.11, the UMI consensuses were aligned to TRA and TRB V and J templates and assembled into clonotypes. A clonotype was counted as expanded or contracted only when both edgeR and NoisET called the clonotype significant, with the noise models trained on biological replicates. edgeR calls used a false discovery rate-adjusted p below 0.01 and a log2 fold-change threshold of 1. PCA with hierarchical clustering of max-normalized trajectories of the 1000 most abundant clonotypes was used as exploratory dynamics analysis. The CD4 or CD8 phenotype of responding clones was assigned using the separately sequenced CD4+ and CD8+ repertoires. TCRdb itself trimmed the public reads at Q25 with fastp, ran MiXCR and retained productive beta chains. Merged by CDR3 protein, the rows form single entries marked with the most common genes and DNA. These V and J calls derive from TCRdb rather than the authors' analysis. The table for this sample lists under 300,000 distinct CDR3 sequences; 8% to 10% of them were counted only once. The leading ten clones occupy roughly 22% of the sample.

The study at large found these results: From day 15 to 85, contracting clones showed balanced CD4/CD8 phenotypes, whereas a second wave of clones that expanded from day 15 to 37 leaned towards CD4+. Only two mild cases were covered by the study, and larger cohorts that include severe cases with pre-infection samples were considered necessary. Contracting CD4+ clones turned up mainly in the CM and EM memory subsets, whereas EMRA was where CD8+ clones were enriched. Some responding clones were found in pre-infection memory, which suggests that pre-existing cross-reactive memory T cells took part in the SARS-CoV-2 response. The second-wave clones that peaked on day 37 were not confirmed to be SARS-CoV-2 specific.

Specimen: PBMCs or a T cell subset sorted from them (not recorded which). The sequence derives from a man in his late teens or twenties who had mild COVID-19 (a few samples of this study predate the infection). The sample titles of this study are shuffled in the database, so cell type and time point are left out; the donor was told from shared clones. The sequence is built from TRBV24-1 and TRBJ1-1, with the D gene call left open. This receptor carries the CDR3 CATSGLNTEAFF. The DNA is as follows: TGTGCCACCAGTGGTCTAAACACTGAAGCTTTCTTT.